These T cell receptor beta chains were read from a single sample in a study of cytomegalovirus exposure and HLA in healthy donors. Using immunoSEQ multiplex PCR, the repertoire was profiled, and TCRdb retains in-frame clones only, with some absent. The data show tens of thousands of clones, roughly four fifths seen once. The sequenced material came from PBMCs. The receptors originated from a man under 40 in good health and CMV-seronegative. Both conserved end residues are trimmed from each CDR3.

ASSGGRETDTQY,TRBV6-4,TRBJ2-3
ASSPRGQRNQPQH,TRBV18,TRBJ1-5
ASGEKWGSQPQH,TRBV6-1,TRBJ1-5
ASSLGTGQF,TRBV11-3,TRBJ2-1
ASGLGDRDGTGELF,TRBV12-5,TRBJ2-2
AIRRTGDGSPLH,TRBV10-3,TRBJ1-6
ASSLQSSGNTIY,TRBV5-4,TRBJ1-3
ASSLAPGQDFSGANVLT,TRBV11-2,TRBJ2-6
ASRRQGIYQPQH,TRBV6-1,TRBJ1-5
ASSQARGTGEGTQY,TRBV14,TRBJ2-5
ASSRGQGDYEQY,TRBV4-2,TRBJ2-7
ASSEAEDRGYYGYT,TRBV6-1,TRBJ1-2
ASSLGDSTNYGYT,TRBV2,TRBJ1-2
AIRIGQGDYGYT,TRBV10-3,TRBJ1-2
SVDPGETQY,TRBV29-1,TRBJ2-5
ASSQDGYRGADRPSYEQY,TRBV4-2,-
ASSRGQGLPGNTIY,TRBV2,TRBJ1-3
ASREGSGGGYGYT,TRBV2,TRBJ1-2
ATSRDQLLGGGYEQY,TRBV15,TRBJ2-7
ATSPLDSKNQPQH,TRBV15,TRBJ1-5
ASSITGTEAEAF,TRBV27,TRBJ1-1
ASSFTTGGPAQY,TRBV13,TRBJ2-5
SAEGQLKLF,TRBV20-1,TRBJ1-4
ASSHSQGARGANVLT,TRBV19,TRBJ2-6
ASDDREYGYT,TRBV19,TRBJ1-2
ASSWTGGPDYGYT,TRBV7-9,TRBJ1-2
ASSLGAGGDYT,TRBV11-2,TRBJ1-2
SSSISYGYT,TRBV7-9,TRBJ1-2
ASSLGGVRTEAF,TRBV11-2,TRBJ1-1
ASSTTDISYEQY,TRBV9,TRBJ2-7
ASSLDSYSNQPQH,TRBV5-5,TRBJ1-5
ASSDPGPRDLLNTEAF,TRBV9,TRBJ1-1
ASSLGSGEGYT,TRBV7-2,TRBJ1-2
ASRETAWVNGYT,TRBV6-1,TRBJ1-2
ASSRDRVGYGYT,TRBV6-1,TRBJ1-2
ASSPTAGESHGYT,TRBV18,TRBJ1-2
ASRGSFSSYEQY,TRBV7-9,TRBJ2-7
SVELSGQGYEKLF,TRBV29-1,TRBJ1-4
ASSLNFAGLGTGELF,TRBV4-3,TRBJ2-2
ASSTGQGVNYGYT,TRBV9,TRBJ1-2
ASSSPTGYPYEQY,TRBV7-9,TRBJ2-7
ASSQQGGEQF,TRBV6-5,TRBJ2-1
ASSLEGAPNQPQH,TRBV5-1,TRBJ1-5
ASSVPAGVVGTGELF,TRBV2,TRBJ2-2
ASSEARISNQPQH,TRBV2,TRBJ1-5
ASSLQGERTEAF,TRBV7-6,TRBJ1-1
ASSIISQPQH,TRBV19,TRBJ1-5
ASTPNGGTGSNQPQH,TRBV25-1,TRBJ1-5
ASTANRNTEAF,TRBV10-1,TRBJ1-1
ASSPGDLAHGYT,TRBV9,TRBJ1-2